What follows are 30 T cell receptor beta chains derived from one specimen sequenced in a study of CD8 T cells in ankylosing spondylitis. Antigens of these TCRs are unknown. Study-level points and caveats: One TCR beta motif, made up of under ten highly homologous variants, appeared characteristic of ankylosing spondylitis blood.

Each CDR3 protein is one row after TCRdb ran MiXCR on the 5' RACE reads. The data show about 540,000 distinct CDR3 sequences, about an eighth seen once. Sequenced: blood, either unsorted or a sorted T cell fraction (not recorded which). These receptors came from a male donor with ankylosing spondylitis.

This clonotype was recorded a few times. The chain couples TRBV5-5 to TRBJ2-3, with unresolved D. Germline V gene sequence: CDR1 SGHKS, CDR2 YYEKEE (reference sequence). Trimming took off 0 bases at V and 5 bases at J, with 7 bases between the two ends. The CDR3 runs to 13 residues. CDR3 sequence reads: CASSLAVEDTQYF. CDR3 nucleotides: TGTGCCAGCAGCTTGGCCGTGGAAGATACGCAGTATTTT. The full variable domain, in which reference TRBV5-5 and TRBJ2-3 provide the parts outside the CDR3, is DAGVTQSPTHLIKTRGQQVTLRCSPISGHKSVSWYQQVLGQGPQFIFQYYEKEERGRGNFPDRFSARQFPNYSSELNVNALLLGDSALYLCASSLAVEDTQYFGPGTRLTVL.

This clonotype has a count of ten or more. The chain combines TRBV20-1 with TRBJ1-2, with 8 bases that match TRBD1. V lost 7 bases and J lost 4; bases outside the gene matches: 17. The CDR3 spans 16 residues. Germline-derived CDR1 and CDR2 are DFQATT and SNEGSKA (reference sequence). The CDR3 bases are TGCAGTGTTCTCCCGGACAGGGAATTGGCTAGCTATGGCTACACCTTC. It yields the protein CSVLPDRELASYGYTF.

This clonotype has ten or more counts. The chain is built from TRBV5-1 and TRBJ2-7; tentative D call: TRBD1 (7 bases). This CDR3 contains 15 residues. Trimming left V 4 bases short and J 4 bases short, with 18 bases between. Germline lookup yields CDR1 SGHRS and CDR2 YFSETQ. CDR3: CASSRQGGQMYEQYV. The CDR3 nucleotides are TGCGCCAGCAGCCGCCAGGGGGGACAGATGTACGAGCAGTACGTC.

This clonotype has a handful of counts. The rearrangement uses TRBV7-2 and TRBJ1-1; D is ambiguous. V was clipped by 2 bases and J by 5 bases, with 9 bases between them. CDR1 and CDR2 from the germline V gene are SGHTA and FQGNSA. This CDR3 has 13 amino acids. The CDR3 DNA follows: TGTGCCAGCAGCTTATCCCTGAGGACTGAAGCTTTCTTT. It codes for CASSLSLRTEAFF.

This clonotype has a handful of counts. The gene calls are TRBV20-1 and TRBJ2-1; 12 bases are a match to TRBD2. This CDR3 has 16 residues. V was pared by 0 bases and J by 9 bases, with 9 bases of the junction left unmatched. Germline V CDR1 and CDR2: DFQATT, SNEGSKA (reference sequence). This chain's CDR3 is CSARDPLAGGPSEQFF. CDR3 nucleotide sequence: TGCAGTGCTAGAGATCCCCTAGCGGGAGGGCCGAGTGAGCAGTTCTTC.

The sample holds many counts of this clonotype. This sequence joins TRBV5-1 and TRBJ2-1; 9 nucleotides match TRBD1. There are 15 residues in the CDR3. The V gene end was trimmed by 2 bases and the J gene end by 8 bases; junction bases not matched to a gene: 8. CDR1 is SGHRS, CDR2 YFSETQ, per germline. This chain's CDR3 is CASSLQGAGQYEQFF. The DNA of the CDR3 is TGCGCCAGCAGCTTACAGGGGGCCGGGCAATATGAGCAGTTCTTC.

The J gene is TRBJ2-6, the V gene TRBV27, with 9 bases that match TRBD1. The CDR3 extends over 13 amino acids. The junction had 9 bases not matched to a gene; V was cut back by 7 bases and J by 14 bases. Germline V gene lookup returns CDR1 MNHEY and CDR2 SMNVEV (reference sequence). The DNA of the CDR3 is TGTGCCAGCACCCCGGGACAGGGAGGAATCCTGACTTTC. Residues: CASTPGQGGILTF. Variable domain in full (rest from reference TRBV27 and TRBJ2-6): EAQVTQNPRYLITVTGKKLTVTCSQNMNHEYMSWYRQDPGLGLRQIYYSMNVEVTDKGDVPEGYKVSRKEKRNFPLILESPSPNQTSLYFCASTPGQGGILTFGAGSRLTVL.

This clonotype was seen a handful of times. The CDR3: CSASVPGLSEQYV. Written as DNA, the CDR3 is TGCAGTGCTTCGGTGCCGGGACTAAGCGAGCAGTACGTC. This chain links TRBV20-1 with TRBJ2-7, with 7 bases identical to TRBD2. V was pared by 5 bases and J by 6 bases, with 10 bases of the junction left unmatched. Germline CDR1 reads DFQATT; CDR2 reads SNEGSKA (reference sequence). The CDR3 has 13 residues.

This clonotype was counted at least ten times. The rearrangement links TRBV20-1 to TRBJ2-1; 11 nucleotides agree with TRBD2. The J segment lost 6 bases and the V segment lost 5 bases, leaving 6 bases of the junction unmatched. Germline lookup yields CDR1 DFQATT and CDR2 SNEGSKA (reference sequence). The CDR3 is 14 amino acids. The CDR3 nucleotides are TGCAGTGCTCATAGCGGGAGGGTCGTCAATGAGCAGTTCTTC. Protein: CSAHSGRVVNEQFF.

This chain links TRBV27 with TRBJ1-6, with D perhaps matching TRBD1 (5 bases). CDR1 is MNHEY, CDR2 SMNVEV, per germline (reference sequence). This CDR3 region has 16 residues. V was cut by 5 bases and J by 5 bases, with 16 bases left in between. CDR3 coding DNA: TGTGCCAGCAGTCTGCAACCCCCGGGACATAATTCACCCCTCCACTTT. Its translation: CASSLQPPGHNSPLHF.

This clonotype has just a few counts. The chain is built from TRBV7-2 and TRBJ2-1; perhaps TRBD2 as D (6 bases). CDR1 SGHTA and CDR2 FQGNSA come from the germline V gene. Trimming took off 1 base at V and 7 bases at J, with 14 bases between the two ends. The CDR3 runs 15 residues. The CDR3 protein is CASSLEAGLLNEQFF. The CDR3 DNA is TGTGCCAGCAGCTTAGAGGCGGGACTCCTTAATGAGCAGTTCTTC.

The chain combines TRBV7-9 with TRBJ2-3; 9 bases match TRBD2. Losses at the gene ends were 4 bases for V and 14 bases for J; bases not matched to a gene: 7. The CDR3 totals 12 residues. Germline-derived CDR1 and CDR2 are SEHNR and FQNEAQ (reference sequence). The CDR3 spells CASSSTAGGRYF. The CDR3 DNA sequence: TGTGCCAGCAGCTCGACGGCGGGGGGGCGGTATTTT.

This clonotype was counted once. This rearrangement joins TRBV25-1 to TRBJ2-7; the match to TRBD2 covers 7 bases. CDR1 MGHDK and CDR2 SYGVNS come from the germline V gene. The V and J ends lost 3 bases and 6 bases, in that order; junction bases with no gene match: 11. The CDR3 sequence is 15 residues long. CDR3 residues: CASSDYGGRYAEQYF. The CDR3 nucleotides read TGTGCCAGCAGTGACTACGGGGGGAGGTACGCCGAGCAGTACTTC.

This clonotype was seen more than once but under ten times. Sequence at one end of the junction differs from germline and may be a read error. The chain recombines TRBV6-2 or TRBV6-3 with TRBJ2-6, with D possibly TRBD1 on 5 matching bases. The CDR3 has 16 amino acids. Germline V lookup: CDR1 MNHEY, CDR2 SVGEGT. The CDR3 protein is CASKRVDTAGANVLNF. The DNA for the CDR3 is TGTGCCAGCAAAAGGGTGGATACCGCTGGGGCCAACGTCCTGAATTTC.

This chain connects TRBV20-1 to TRBJ1-4, with D possibly TRBD1 on 5 matching bases. The CDR3 is 16 residues long. V was cut by 0 bases and J by 7 bases, with 18 bases left in between. Germline CDR1 DFQATT, CDR2 SNEGSKA (reference sequence). CDR3 in amino acids: CSARDGGRVVGEKLFF. In nucleotides, the CDR3 is TGCAGTGCTAGAGATGGGGGGAGGGTAGTAGGTGAAAAACTGTTTTTT.

This clonotype was counted ten times or more. The chain recombines TRBV20-1 with TRBJ2-1, with D maybe TRBD2 (5 bases). Germline V gene data show CDR1 as DFQATT and CDR2 as SNEGSKA (reference sequence). This CDR3 region has 15 residues. V shed 6 bases and J shed 7 bases, with 22 bases lying between them. In nucleotides, the CDR3 is TGCAGTGCCGTTAGGCGACTATACCTCGGAAATGAGCAGTTCTTC. As protein: CSAVRRLYLGNEQFF.

This clonotype was detected a few times. The chain joins TRBV12-3 or TRBV12-4 to TRBJ1-2, with D possibly TRBD1 on 6 matching bases. Trimming pared 4 bases from V and 3 bases from J, leaving 15 bases between. The CDR3 length is 15 residues. The CDR3, as DNA: TGTGCCAGCAGTTACAGGGAAAGGTTGTACTATGGCTACACCTTC. Its translation is CASSYRERLYYGYTF.

The DNA of the CDR3 is TGTGCCAGCAGCCAAGTGGGGGTTGGCACAGATACGCAGTATTTT. Translated: CASSQVGVGTDTQYF. The chain recombines TRBV4-2 with TRBJ2-3, with D perhaps assigned TRBD1 or TRBD2 (5 bases each). V was clipped by 1 base and J by 1 base, with 9 bases between them. Per germline, CDR1 LGHNA and CDR2 YNFKEQ. The CDR3 is made up of 15 amino acids.

This clonotype was detected ten times or more. The V and J genes are TRBV12-3 or TRBV12-4 and TRBJ2-5, with a possible D match to TRBD2 (5 bases). The ends were cut back, 1 base at V and 1 base at J, with 10 bases in the middle. The CDR3 covers 15 residues. The CDR3 spells CASSLGGVRQETQYF. In DNA, the CDR3 is TGTGCCAGCAGTTTAGGGGGAGTACGCCAAGAGACCCAGTACTTC.

CDR3 protein: CASSWGLVEDTQYF. The CDR3 DNA follows: TGTGCCAGCAGCTGGGGGCTAGTCGAAGATACGCAGTATTTT. The chain has TRBV5-5 and TRBJ2-3; a weak D match, TRBD1 (6 bases). Germline V gives CDR1 SGHKS, CDR2 YYEKEE (reference sequence). V shed 3 bases and J shed 5 bases, with 13 bases lying between them. This CDR3 has 14 residues.

This rearrangement joins TRBV3-1 to TRBJ1-3; D ambiguous. The CDR3 is 11 residues long. V was shortened by 3 bases and J by 7 bases, with 4 bases between the two germline ends. Germline values: CDR1 LGHDT, CDR2 YNNKEL (reference sequence). The CDR3 region is CASSHSNTIYF. CDR3 coding DNA: TGTGCCAGCAGCCATTCTAACACCATATATTTT.

This clonotype was counted a few times. The chain couples TRBV7-9 to TRBJ2-7, with TRBD2 matching 8 bases. CDR1 and CDR2 (germline): SEHNR, FQNEAQ (reference sequence). This CDR3 region has 15 residues. V lost 4 bases to trimming and J lost 6 bases; unmatched junction nucleotides: 11. CDR3 sequence: CASSSRGGSSGEQYF. For the CDR3, the DNA is TGTGCCAGCAGCTCCCGGGGGGGGAGTTCGGGCGAGCAGTACTTC.

The chain employs TRBV2 and TRBJ1-5; a possible D gene is TRBD1 (5 bases). Per germline, CDR1 SNHLY and CDR2 FYNNEI. CDR3 length: 13 residues. Trimming pared 7 bases from V and 2 bases from J, leaving 9 bases between. This CDR3 reads CASTPGRNQPQHF. The CDR3 coding sequence is TGTGCCAGCACGCCAGGGCGCAATCAGCCCCAGCATTTT.

This clonotype turned up a few times. The rearrangement uses TRBV10-1 and TRBJ2-2; TRBD1 matches 7 bases. V gave up 10 bases and J gave up 5 bases; unmatched junction bases: 16. The CDR3 loop spans 16 amino acids. Germline-derived CDR1 and CDR2 are WNHNN and SYGVQD (reference sequence). This CDR3 reads CATSSGDSVFTGELFF. The CDR3 DNA follows: TGCGCCACATCCTCAGGGGACAGCGTGTTTACCGGGGAGCTGTTTTTT.

This chain connects TRBV11-2 to TRBJ1-1; 9 bases are a match to TRBD1. V trimming: 5 bases; J trimming: 5 bases; junction bases outside the gene matches: 9. The CDR3 contains 15 residues. Germline V lookup: CDR1 SGHAT, CDR2 FQNNGV. The CDR3 loop reads CASSIRTGEYTEAFF. The DNA of the CDR3 is TGTGCCAGCAGCATAAGGACAGGGGAGTATACTGAAGCTTTCTTT.

About this clonotype: At one boundary the junction diverges from the germline segment, which might be a read error. The chain recombines TRBV7-2 with TRBJ2-5; D call uncertain. The CDR3 has 13 amino acids. CDR1 and CDR2 (germline): SGHTA, FQGNSA. The CDR3 DNA follows: TGTGCCAGCAGCTCGCAAGCGTCGAGAGCCTATCGTTTC. Translated, it gives CASSSQASRAYRF.

At least ten counts were recorded for this clonotype. The gene calls are TRBV5-6 and TRBJ2-7, with TRBD1 matching over 9 bases. Germline trimming cut 3 bases from V and 6 bases from J; bases unmatched to any gene: 7. The CDR3 is 14 residues long. From germline, CDR1 is SGHDT and CDR2 YYEEEE. In nucleotides, the CDR3 is TGTGCCAGCAGCTCCCGGGACAGGGTCCCCGAGCAGTACGTC. Residues: CASSSRDRVPEQYV.

This clonotype has only a few counts. V gene TRBV29-1 combines with J gene TRBJ2-1; 7 positions agree with TRBD1. V shed 5 bases and J 0 bases; nucleotides not matched to a gene: 7. This CDR3 spans 15 amino acids. Germline V gives CDR1 SQVTM, CDR2 ANQGSEA. CDR3 region: CSVPIPGGSYNEQFF. CDR3 DNA: TGCAGCGTTCCTATTCCAGGGGGCTCCTACAATGAGCAGTTCTTC.

This clonotype was counted a few times. The chain links TRBV18 to TRBJ1-5, with a tentative D call TRBD1 (5 bases). Trimming left V 4 bases short and J 6 bases short, with 19 bases between. CDR3 length: 16 residues. CDR1 is KGHSH and CDR2 is LQKENI in the germline V gene. The chain's CDR3 is CASSRKGPSGSQPQHF. The CDR3 DNA reads as TGTGCCAGCTCACGTAAGGGACCGTCAGGGAGTCAGCCCCAGCATTTT.

There are a few counts of this clonotype. The J gene is TRBJ1-1, the V gene TRBV18; D gene ambiguous. In germline, CDR1 is KGHSH, CDR2 LQKENI. Trimming removed 3 bases from V and 6 bases from J, with 14 bases in between. The CDR3 consists of 14 residues. This chain's CDR3 is CASSPVEAHPEAFF. The DNA for the CDR3 is TGTGCCAGCTCACCGGTTGAGGCCCACCCTGAAGCTTTCTTT.